The 30 T cell receptor beta chains presented below share a single source sample, sequenced in a study of blood T cell repertoires in COVID-19. TCRdb's table, derived via immunoSEQ multiplex PCR, lists solely in-frame clones and lacks some. Among about 100,000 clones listed, approximately 86% were seen once. Sequencing was carried out using peripheral blood. All receptors come from a man aged 50 or older with active or convalescent COVID-19.

CDR3 coding DNA: TGTGCCAGCAGCCCCGACAGAAACTATGGCTACACCTTC. This codes for CASSPDRNYGYTF. The chain couples TRBV7-2 to TRBJ1-2; perhaps TRBD1 as D (5 bases). V gave up 5 bases and J gave up 2 bases, with 9 bases separating them. The CDR3 has 13 amino acids. The V gene's germline CDR1 is SGHTA and CDR2 FQGNSA.

The CDR3 nucleotides read TGTGCCAGTAGTCCGGCCGGGTTGGGACAGGGAAACTATGGCTACACCTTC. Its protein product is CASSPAGLGQGNYGYTF. This chain links TRBV19 with TRBJ1-2, with TRBD1 identical over 9 bases. Germline CDR1 is LNHDA and CDR2 is SQIVND (reference sequence). The CDR3 is 17 residues long. V gave up 5 bases and J gave up 2 bases; unmatched junction bases: 12.

V is TRBV2 and J is TRBJ2-7, with TRBD1 matching over 9 bases. Looked up from germline, CDR1 is SNHLY and CDR2 is FYNNEI. CDR3 length: 15 amino acids. V shed 5 bases and J 6 bases; nucleotides not matched to a gene: 11. CDR3 protein: CASSLQGAVLGEQYF. The CDR3, as DNA: TGTGCCAGCAGTTTACAGGGGGCCGTCCTCGGCGAGCAGTACTTC. Using reference TRBV2 and TRBJ2-7 for the parts outside the CDR3, the full variable domain is EPEVTQTPSHQVTQMGQEVILRCVPISNHLYFYWYRQILGQKVEFLVSFYNNEISEKSEIFDDQFSVERPDGSNFTLKIRSTKLEDSAMYFCASSLQGAVLGEQYFGPGTRLTVT.

The gene calls are TRBV4-1 and TRBJ2-3; 10 bases are shared with TRBD2. This CDR3 contains 17 residues. With V trimmed by 3 bases and J by 6 bases, 12 bases remained unmatched. Germline V lookup: CDR1 MGHRA, CDR2 YSYEKL. CDR3 loop: CASSQDFSGRKRDTQYF. CDR3 sequence (DNA): TGCGCCAGCAGCCAGGATTTTAGCGGGAGGAAGAGGGATACGCAGTATTTT.

CDR3 in amino acids: CASSLSAAPTYNEQFF. For the CDR3, the DNA is TGTGCCAGCAGCTTATCGGCGGCACCCACCTACAATGAGCAGTTCTTC. The rearrangement links TRBV7-2 to TRBJ2-1; D not certain. The CDR3 is 16 residues long. Germline V CDR1 and CDR2: SGHTA, FQGNSA. The V gene lost 2 bases and the J gene lost 2 bases, with 13 bases spanning the gap.

The rearrangement uses TRBV2 and TRBJ2-2; the D is unclear. The V and J ends lost 8 bases and 6 bases respectively, with 16 bases between them. Germline assignment: CDR1 SNHLY and CDR2 FYNNEI. This CDR3 comprises 14 residues. CDR3 residues: CASEELKDPGELFF. The CDR3 bases are TGTGCCAGCGAGGAGCTGAAAGACCCCGGGGAGCTGTTTTTT.

This sequence joins TRBV28 and TRBJ1-3, with 8 positions matching TRBD1. Germline loops: CDR1 MDHEN, CDR2 SYDVKM. Trimming removed 5 bases from V and 3 bases from J; junction bases left unmatched: 3. The CDR3 contains 14 residues. The CDR3 DNA reads TGTGCCAGCAGTGGAGGACAGGGTGGAAACACCATATATTTT. Translating it yields CASSGGQGGNTIYF.

The chain combines TRBV7-2 with TRBJ1-2, with TRBD1 matching 11 bases. The CDR3 runs 16 residues. Germline CDR1 reads SGHTA; CDR2 reads FQGNSA. Trimming cost V 2 bases and J 4 bases; bases outside gene matches: 6. CDR3 loop: CASSLSGDRGIYGYTF. The CDR3, as DNA: TGTGCCAGCAGCTTATCTGGGGACAGGGGGATCTATGGCTACACCTTC.

The CDR3 sequence: CASADREAQPQHF. The CDR3 DNA reads as TGTGCCAGCGCGGACAGGGAGGCTCAGCCCCAGCATTTT. The V call is TRBV12-3 or TRBV12-4, the J call TRBJ1-5; TRBD1 matches 8 bases. This CDR3 has 13 amino acids. Trimming removed 8 bases from V and 6 bases from J; junction bases left unmatched: 6.

The V and J genes are TRBV6-5 and TRBJ1-2; 10 bases are a match to TRBD1. The V gene end was trimmed by 7 bases and the J gene end by 6 bases; junction bases not matched to a gene: 2. There are 12 residues in the CDR3. Looked up from germline, CDR1 is MNHEY and CDR2 is SVGAGI. This chain's CDR3 is CASKTGGDGYTF. CDR3 DNA: TGTGCCAGCAAGACAGGGGGCGATGGCTACACCTTC.

The V and J genes are TRBV5-6 and TRBJ2-7; 10 bases are shared with TRBD1. V gave up 1 base and J gave up 7 bases; unmatched junction bases: 14. The germline V gene has CDR1 SGHDT and CDR2 YYEEEE. CDR3 length equals 17 residues. This chain's CDR3 is CASSLRFGQGVVGEQYF. The CDR3 DNA reads TGTGCCAGCAGCTTGAGGTTCGGACAGGGGGTCGTTGGGGAGCAGTACTTC.

This chain connects TRBV6-2 or TRBV6-3 to TRBJ2-5; no clear D gene. The length of the CDR3 is 14 residues. In germline, CDR1 is MNHEY, CDR2 SVGEGT. V was trimmed by 5 bases and J by 4 bases, leaving 14 bases between them. CDR3 residues: CASSIRVEGETQYF. CDR3 sequence (DNA): TGTGCCAGCAGTATTCGGGTGGAAGGAGAGACCCAGTACTTC.

In its sample, this clone was seen once. V and J are TRBV11-3 and TRBJ2-7; tentatively, D is TRBD1 (6 bases). Trimming left V 5 bases short and J 2 bases short, with 19 bases between. Germline V gene lookup returns CDR1 SGHNT and CDR2 YENEEA. The CDR3 loop spans 16 amino acids. The CDR3 sequence is CASSHTGTFNAYEQYF. As DNA, the CDR3 is TGTGCCAGCAGCCACACCGGGACATTTAATGCCTACGAGCAGTACTTC. Full variable domain (rest looked up from reference TRBV11-3 and TRBJ2-7): EAGVVQSPRYKIIEKKQPVAFWCNPISGHNTLYWYLQNLGQGPELLIRYENEEAVDDSQLPKDRFSAERLKGVDSTLKIQPAELGDSAVYLCASSHTGTFNAYEQYFGPGTRLTVT.

The V call is TRBV6-1, the J call TRBJ1-5; D may be TRBD1 (5 bases). V dropped 3 bases and J dropped 0 bases, with 9 bases sitting between them. Germline V gene sequence: CDR1 MNHNS, CDR2 SASEGT. The CDR3 runs to 15 residues. The CDR3 is CASSEVRASNQPQHF. CDR3 coding DNA: TGTGCCAGCAGTGAGGTCAGGGCTAGCAATCAGCCCCAGCATTTT.

This clone has a single count. Other DNA sequences in this sample translate to the same CDR3. The chain is built from TRBV18 and TRBJ1-2; TRBD1 might be the D (6 bases). Germline assignment: CDR1 KGHSH and CDR2 LQKENI. CDR3 length: 15 residues. The germline V and J ends were trimmed by 0 bases and 0 bases, with 8 bases remaining between them. The CDR3 reads CASSPPGQTNYGYTF. The DNA of the CDR3 is TGTGCCAGCTCACCACCGGGACAAACTAACTATGGCTACACCTTC. Variable domain in full (rest from reference TRBV18 and TRBJ1-2): NAGVMQNPRHLVRRRGQEARLRCSPMKGHSHVYWYRQLPEEGLKFMVYLQKENIIDESGMPKERFSAEFPKEGPSILRIQQVVRGDSAAYFCASSPPGQTNYGYTFGSGTRLTVV.

In this sample, this clone turned up once. The chain uses TRBV7-8 and TRBJ2-7, with 10 positions matching TRBD1. V dropped 5 bases and J dropped 7; count of bases not matched to a gene: 11. Germline V CDR1 and CDR2: SGHVS, FQNEAQ. The CDR3 has 15 residues. The chain's CDR3 is CASSATGTGAEEQYF. CDR3 nucleotide sequence: TGTGCCAGCAGCGCCACCGGGACAGGGGCGGAGGAGCAGTACTTC. Full variable domain (missing parts from reference TRBV7-8 and TRBJ2-7): GAGVSQSPRYKVAKRGQDVALRCDPISGHVSLFWYQQALGQGPEFLTYFQNEAQLDKSGLPSDRFFAERPEGSVSTLKIQRTQQEDSAVYLCASSATGTGAEEQYFGPGTRLTVT.

The chain joins TRBV7-9 to TRBJ2-1, with 7 bases matching TRBD2. J lost 9 bases, V lost 4 bases, and 12 bases had no gene match. This CDR3 region has 15 residues. Germline loops: CDR1 SEHNR, CDR2 FQNEAQ (reference sequence). Here the CDR3 reads CASSSERDARGEQFF. CDR3 bases: TGTGCCAGCAGCTCCGAGCGGGATGCTAGGGGTGAGCAGTTCTTC. The full variable domain, with the rest looked up from reference TRBV7-9 and TRBJ2-1, is DTGVSQNPRHKITKRGQNVTFRCDPISEHNRLYWYRQTLGQGPEFLTYFQNEAQLEKSRLLSDRFSAERPKGSFSTLEIQRTEQGDSAMYLCASSSERDARGEQFFGPGTRLTVL.

The CDR3 region is CASSLGSSYGYTF. In DNA, the CDR3 is TGTGCCAGCAGTTTAGGAAGTAGTTATGGCTACACCTTC. The chain employs TRBV12-3 or TRBV12-4 and TRBJ1-2; unclear D gene. This CDR3 region has 13 residues. The V and J ends lost 1 base and 5 bases respectively, with 8 bases between them.

In this sample, this clone turned up a few times. This sequence joins TRBV2 and TRBJ1-3; maybe TRBD1 (6 bases). In germline, CDR1 is SNHLY, CDR2 FYNNEI. The CDR3 consists of 15 residues. V lost 2 bases, J lost 2 bases, and 10 bases lay in between. CDR3 nucleotides: TGTGCCAGCAGTGAATGGGCAGGGGCTGGAAACACCATATATTTT. Its protein is CASSEWAGAGNTIYF.

The V gene is TRBV19, the J gene TRBJ2-4; 7 nucleotides agree with TRBD2. The CDR3 runs to 15 residues. V lost 1 base and J lost 5; bases outside the gene matches: 5. Germline lookup yields CDR1 LNHDA and CDR2 SQIVND (reference sequence). The CDR3: CASSIGKRGQNIQYF. The CDR3 nucleotides read TGTGCCAGTAGTATAGGGAAGCGGGGCCAAAACATTCAGTACTTC.

V usage is TRBV28 and J usage is TRBJ1-2, with D unclear. V dropped 5 bases and J dropped 8 bases, with 12 bases sitting between them. The CDR3 totals 12 residues. CDR1 and CDR2 from the germline V gene are MDHEN and SYDVKM. The CDR3 sequence: CASSMNPRGYTF. CDR3 DNA: TGTGCCAGCAGTATGAACCCGCGGGGCTACACCTTC.

The chain recombines TRBV29-1 with TRBJ1-1, with D possibly being TRBD1 (5 bases). The CDR3 length is 13 residues. The germline gives CDR1 SQVTM, CDR2 ANQGSEA. V gave up 7 bases and J gave up 1 base, with 13 bases separating them. For the CDR3, the DNA is TGCAGCGCCCAGGACGGGGGGAACACTGAAGCTTTCTTT. It translates to CSAQDGGNTEAFF.

The V gene is TRBV3-1 (or the pseudogene TRBV3-2), the J gene TRBJ2-7, with D tentatively TRBD2 (5 bases). CDR1 and CDR2 (germline): LGHDT, YNNKEL (reference sequence). This CDR3 is built from 15 residues. V dropped 3 bases and J dropped 3 bases, with 15 bases sitting between them. CDR3 residues: CASSQPTDSVYEQYF. The DNA of the CDR3 is TGTGCCAGCAGCCAGCCTACGGACTCAGTCTACGAGCAGTACTTC.

The chain uses TRBV6-5 and TRBJ1-4, with 12 bases identical to TRBD1. Trimming cost V 7 bases and J 8 bases; bases outside gene matches: 5. Per the germline V gene, CDR1 is MNHEY and CDR2 is SVGAGI. CDR3 length: 14 residues. In nucleotides, the CDR3 is TGTGCCAGCACGGTCGGGACAGGGGGCGAAAAACTGTTTTTT. Encoded protein: CASTVGTGGEKLFF.

This rearrangement joins TRBV24-1 to TRBJ1-5; D remains ambiguous. Germline-derived CDR1 and CDR2 are KGHDR and SFDVKD. The CDR3 has 13 residues. The ends were cut back, 1 base at V and 9 bases at J, with 9 bases in the middle. CDR3 coding DNA: TGTGCCACCAGTGATTTTCATACGGGGCCCCAGCATTTT. Its protein is CATSDFHTGPQHF.

The chain joins TRBV10-2 to TRBJ2-6, with D possibly TRBD2 on 5 matching bases. The germline CDR1 and CDR2 sequences are WSHSY and SAAADI. V was cut by 8 bases and J by 2 bases, with 22 bases left in between. This CDR3 has 18 amino acids. CDR3 sequence (DNA): TGCGCCAGCTATAACTCTAGGGAGCTCGGGGCTGGGGCCAACGTCCTGACTTTC. Amino acids: CASYNSRELGAGANVLTF.

This chain connects TRBV24-1 to TRBJ2-7; 9 nucleotides line up with TRBD1. The CDR3 loop spans 15 amino acids. V was clipped by 3 bases and J by 1 base; unmatched bases: 3. Germline values: CDR1 KGHDR, CDR2 SFDVKD. This CDR3 is CATSDTGTGSYEQYF. In nucleotides, the CDR3 is TGTGCCACCAGTGATACCGGGACAGGGTCCTACGAGCAGTACTTC.

This chain joins TRBV28 and TRBJ1-5; D remains unclear. Per the germline V gene, CDR1 is MDHEN and CDR2 is SYDVKM. V dropped 11 bases and J dropped 1 base, with 15 bases sitting between them. CDR3 size: 14 residues. This CDR3 reads CAAYEGGSNQPQHF. CDR3 nucleotide sequence: TGTGCCGCCTACGAGGGAGGGAGCAATCAGCCCCAGCATTTT.

The chain is built from TRBV4-1 and TRBJ1-1; D call uncertain. Trimming shortened V by 4 bases and J by 1 base, and 7 bases separated the two germline ends. The length of the CDR3 is 13 residues. CDR1 is MGHRA, CDR2 YSYEKL, per germline. CDR3 sequence (DNA): TGCGCCAGCAGCCCAGTCAGGAACACTGAAGCTTTCTTT. Protein product: CASSPVRNTEAFF.

The chain couples TRBV30 to TRBJ1-2; a possible D gene is TRBD1 (6 bases). CDR1 and CDR2 from the germline V gene are GTSNPN and SVGIG (reference sequence). CDR3 length: 15 amino acids. V lost 3 bases, J lost 6 bases, and 20 bases lay in between. CDR3 residues: CAWSEAEQGWHGYTF. CDR3 DNA: TGTGCCTGGAGCGAAGCGGAGCAGGGGTGGCATGGCTACACCTTC.